Detailed here is one T cell receptor (beta chain). The germline V and J ends were trimmed by 6 bases and 2 bases, with 10 bases remaining between them. The CDR3 is 14 residues long. CDR1 and CDR2 (germline): SNHLY, FYNNEI. Some clones are missing from TCRdb's copy, which holds only in-frame ones; the method was immunoSEQ multiplex PCR. Here the sample spans approximately 190,000 clones, around 80% being singletons. The sample belongs to a study of blood T cell repertoires in COVID-19. In the study overall: PBMCs, B-cell-depleted T cells, or T cells provided the cDNA or gDNA that made up the material.

The chain couples TRBV2 to TRBJ2-2, with D possibly matching TRBD2 (6 bases). Material for sequencing was peripheral blood. This receptor was identified in a woman aged 55 to 70 with COVID-19, enrolled during active disease. The chain's CDR3 is CASRRGANTGELFF. Here the CDR3 DNA reads TGTGCCAGCAGGCGGGGAGCAAACACCGGGGAGCTGTTTTTT.